The sequence of this TCR beta chain was determined in a study of cytotoxic CD8 clonotypes in ibrutinib-treated CLL. Sequencing used immunoSEQ multiplex PCR; TCRdb keeps in-frame clones, though not all of them. Of approximately 15,000 clones in the sample, 55% to 80% were seen once. The trim removed 5 bases at V and 5 bases at J, leaving 12 bases unmatched. There are 16 residues in the CDR3. The germline gives CDR1 LGHNA, CDR2 YNFKEQ. The V and J genes are TRBV4-2 and TRBJ2-1; TRBD1 aligns across 7 bases. Source: PBMCs, taken before ibrutinib treatment. The source is a human donor with chronic lymphocytic leukemia. In DNA form, the CDR3 reads TGTGCCAGCAGCTTGGCCCTGACAGGGTTCAACAATGAGCAGTTCTTC. Translating it yields CASSLALTGFNNEQFF.